This T cell receptor beta chain was documented in a study of CD8 T cells in ankylosing spondylitis. Trimming stripped 0 bases from V and 7 bases from J, with 16 bases between. The V gene's germline CDR1 is SGHRS and CDR2 YFSETQ. The CDR3 contains 16 residues. This clonotype was recorded at least ten times. Each CDR3 protein is one row after TCRdb ran MiXCR on the 5' RACE reads. The table has 150,000 to 200,000 distinct CDR3 sequences, roughly 18% seen once. The specimen was blood, either unsorted or a sorted T cell fraction (not recorded which). This clonotype originated in a male donor with ankylosing spondylitis or in good health (not recorded which). The chain is built from TRBV5-1 and TRBJ2-2; D is perhaps TRBD1 (5 bases). The CDR3 DNA sequence: TGCGCCAGCAGCTTGGCCAGGGCAGGGCTTGACGGGGAGCTGTTTTTT. The encoded protein is CASSLARAGLDGELFF.